These 18 T cell receptor beta chains came from one sample sequenced in a study of cytomegalovirus exposure and HLA in healthy donors. Both 60 Vbeta primers and 13 Jbeta primers went into the PCR. Assay used: immunoSEQ multiplex PCR; TCRdb lists only in-frame clones, some missing. The sample lists about 160,000 clones; 70% to 80% were seen once. The material sequenced was PBMCs. Source of these receptors: a man aged 30 to 39 in good health and CMV-seronegative.

V gene TRBV7-2 combines with J gene TRBJ2-7; perhaps TRBD1 as D (6 bases). The V and J ends lost 1 base and 0 bases respectively, with 10 bases between them. Germline V CDR1 and CDR2: SGHTA, FQGNSA. The length of the CDR3 is 15 residues. DNA of the CDR3: TGTGCCAGCAGCTTAGGACAGGCCTCCTCCTACGAGCAGTACTTC. Translation gives CASSLGQASSYEQYF.

The chain is built from TRBV30 and TRBJ1-1, with 8 bases that match TRBD1. The V segment lost 3 bases and the J segment 0 bases; nucleotides outside the gene matches: 3. The germline V gene has CDR1 GTSNPN and CDR2 SVGIG (reference sequence). This CDR3 has 14 amino acids. The CDR3 sequence: CAWRLQGVNTEAFF. CDR3 nucleotides: TGTGCCTGGAGGCTACAGGGGGTGAACACTGAAGCTTTCTTT.

This chain uses TRBV5-1 with TRBJ2-7, with 7 bases that match TRBD2. J lost 0 bases, V lost 6 bases, and 12 bases had no gene match. The CDR3 extends over 16 amino acids. CDR1 and CDR2 from the germline V gene are SGHRS and YFSETQ. The CDR3 coding sequence is TGCGCCAGCACCATGACTAGCACGACCCGCTCCTACGAGCAGTACTTC. Its translation is CASTMTSTTRSYEQYF.

This clone was seen a handful of times. CDR3 DNA: TGTGCCAGCAGTCTACTCCGGGGCACCGGGGAGCTGTTTTTT. Protein product: CASSLLRGTGELFF. This chain links TRBV11-1 with TRBJ2-2, with D possibly being TRBD2 (5 bases). The CDR3 length is 14 residues. V lost 6 bases and J lost 4, with 12 bases in between. Germline CDR1 and CDR2: SGHAT and FQDESV (reference sequence). Full variable domain (missing parts from reference TRBV11-1 and TRBJ2-2): EAEVAQSPRYKITEKSQAVAFWCDPISGHATLYWYRQILGQGPELLVQFQDESVVDDSQLPKDRFSAERLKGVDSTLKIQPAELGDSAMYLCASSLLRGTGELFFGEGSRLTVL.

The chain combines TRBV25-1 with TRBJ2-1; perhaps TRBD2 as D (6 bases). Trimming shortened V by 6 bases and J by 6 bases, and 6 bases separated the two germline ends. Germline CDR1 is MGHDK and CDR2 is SYGVNS. This CDR3 spans 11 amino acids. The CDR3: CASRRGNEQFF. The CDR3 nucleotides are TGTGCCAGCAGGCGGGGCAATGAGCAGTTCTTC.

The rearrangement uses TRBV30 and TRBJ1-1; the D is unclear. The germline CDR1 and CDR2 sequences are GTSNPN and SVGIG (reference sequence). Trimming stripped 0 bases from V and 5 bases from J, with 16 bases between. There are 15 residues in the CDR3. CDR3 DNA: TGTGCCTGGAGTGTAGAGGCCCTACTGGGTACTGAAGCTTTCTTT. It translates to CAWSVEALLGTEAFF.

This clone was found a few times. This sequence joins TRBV7-6 and TRBJ1-1; tentative D call: TRBD1 (5 bases). CDR3 size: 16 residues. Trimming removed 1 base at V and 4 bases at J, with 16 bases between. Germline assignment: CDR1 SGHVS and CDR2 FNYEAQ. The CDR3 sequence is CASSLGQGGPGTEAFF. The DNA of the CDR3 is TGTGCCAGCAGCTTAGGCCAGGGTGGGCCGGGCACTGAAGCTTTCTTT.

V gene TRBV4-3 combines with J gene TRBJ2-7; D unclear. This CDR3 is 16 amino acids long. Germline V gene sequence: CDR1 LGHNA, CDR2 YSLEER. The V and J ends lost 1 base and 0 bases respectively, with 13 bases between them. CDR3 sequence: CASSQGAHPDSYEQYF. CDR3 DNA sequence: TGCGCCAGCAGCCAAGGGGCTCATCCGGACTCCTACGAGCAGTACTTC.

The rearrangement joins TRBV10-3 to TRBJ2-3; perhaps TRBD1 as D (6 bases). This CDR3 is built from 14 residues. Trimming cost V 6 bases and J 3 bases, with 13 bases left between them. Germline CDR1 is ENHRY and CDR2 is SYGVKD. DNA for the CDR3: TGTGCCATCAGCCCGACAGGTCCTACAGATACGCAGTATTTT. This sequence encodes CAISPTGPTDTQYF.

This clone has just a few counts. The chain is built from TRBV18 and TRBJ2-3; 7 bases align to TRBD1. The CDR3 loop spans 17 amino acids. Trimming at V came to 0 bases and at J to 0 bases, leaving 6 bases not matched to a gene. CDR1 KGHSH and CDR2 LQKENI come from the germline V gene. The CDR3 is CASSPPVDRPSTDTQYF. CDR3 sequence (DNA): TGTGCCAGCTCACCACCGGTGGACAGGCCTAGCACAGATACGCAGTATTTT.

CDR3 residues: CSVVMDTRSGANVLTF. The CDR3 nucleotides read TGCAGCGTTGTTATGGACACCCGCTCTGGGGCCAACGTCCTGACTTTC. The rearrangement joins TRBV29-1 to TRBJ2-6; D is possibly TRBD1 (5 bases). V shed 4 bases and J shed 0 bases, with 13 bases lying between them. The germline V gene encodes CDR1 SQVTM and CDR2 ANQGSEA. The CDR3 covers 16 residues.

The rearrangement uses TRBV27 and TRBJ2-1; 9 nucleotides agree with TRBD1. CDR1 MNHEY and CDR2 SMNVEV come from the germline V gene (reference sequence). The trim removed 5 bases at V and 7 bases at J, leaving 9 bases unmatched. The CDR3 is 15 amino acids. The CDR3 loop reads CASSPQQGARNEQFF. CDR3 sequence (DNA): TGTGCCAGCAGTCCGCAACAGGGGGCAAGGAATGAGCAGTTCTTC.

The chain links TRBV5-1 to TRBJ1-2; D perhaps matches TRBD1 (5 bases). Germline CDR1 and CDR2: SGHRS and YFSETQ. The CDR3 loop spans 16 amino acids. V shed 2 bases and J shed 2 bases, with 16 bases lying between them. The chain's CDR3 is CASSFAGDQGNYGYTF. As DNA, the CDR3 is TGCGCCAGCAGCTTCGCGGGGGACCAGGGAAACTATGGCTACACCTTC. Looking up the rest from reference TRBV5-1 and TRBJ1-2 gives the full variable domain: KAGVTQTPRYLIKTRGQQVTLSCSPISGHRSVSWYQQTPGQGLQFLFEYFSETQRNKGNFPGRFSGRQFSNSRSEMNVSTLELGDSALYLCASSFAGDQGNYGYTFGSGTRLTVV.

This clone was seen just once. V gene TRBV25-1 combines with J gene TRBJ2-1, with 8 bases identical to TRBD1. Germline V lookup: CDR1 MGHDK, CDR2 SYGVNS. V dropped 3 bases and J dropped 5; count of bases not matched to a gene: 9. This CDR3 is built from 16 residues. The CDR3 spells CASSDSGTGPNNEQFF. CDR3 DNA: TGTGCCAGCAGTGATTCCGGGACAGGTCCCAACAATGAGCAGTTCTTC.

CDR3 sequence: CAWKDGSGLEKLFF. CDR3 sequence (DNA): TGTGCCTGGAAGGACGGCTCAGGGCTCGAAAAACTGTTTTTT. The chain combines TRBV30 with TRBJ1-4, with D perhaps TRBD1 (5 bases). V lost 4 bases to trimming and J lost 8 bases, with 17 bases between them. The CDR3 is 14 amino acids. Germline assignment: CDR1 GTSNPN and CDR2 SVGIG (reference sequence).

The chain carries TRBV4-2 and TRBJ2-1; 8 positions agree with TRBD2. CDR1 LGHNA and CDR2 YNFKEQ come from the germline V gene. The CDR3 extends over 16 amino acids. After removal of 1 base from V and 3 bases from J, the junction contained 5 bases not matched to a gene. The CDR3 loop is CASSQGVAGYYNEQFF. CDR3 DNA: TGTGCCAGCAGCCAAGGGGTAGCGGGGTACTACAATGAGCAGTTCTTC.

The chain is built from TRBV2 and TRBJ2-1; D ambiguous. The CDR3 contains 14 residues. With 10 bases removed from V and 1 base from J, the gap between germline ends came to 14 bases. Germline values: CDR1 SNHLY, CDR2 FYNNEI. The CDR3 DNA is TGTGCCACCGATTCCGGTAATTCCTACAATGAGCAGTTCTTC. Protein sequence: CATDSGNSYNEQFF. The full variable domain, rest sourced from reference TRBV2 and TRBJ2-1, is EPEVTQTPSHQVTQMGQEVILRCVPISNHLYFYWYRQILGQKVEFLVSFYNNEISEKSEIFDDQFSVERPDGSNFTLKIRSTKLEDSAMYFCATDSGNSYNEQFFGPGTRLTVL.

V is TRBV7-3 and J is TRBJ2-5; weak D call: TRBD1 (5 bases). V was shortened by 4 bases and J by 3 bases, with 15 bases between the two germline ends. The CDR3 runs 15 residues. CDR1 is SGHTA, CDR2 FQGTGA, per germline. The CDR3 nucleotides are TGTGCCAGCAGCTCCACAGGATCCTTCAAAGAGACCCAGTACTTC. It yields the protein CASSSTGSFKETQYF.